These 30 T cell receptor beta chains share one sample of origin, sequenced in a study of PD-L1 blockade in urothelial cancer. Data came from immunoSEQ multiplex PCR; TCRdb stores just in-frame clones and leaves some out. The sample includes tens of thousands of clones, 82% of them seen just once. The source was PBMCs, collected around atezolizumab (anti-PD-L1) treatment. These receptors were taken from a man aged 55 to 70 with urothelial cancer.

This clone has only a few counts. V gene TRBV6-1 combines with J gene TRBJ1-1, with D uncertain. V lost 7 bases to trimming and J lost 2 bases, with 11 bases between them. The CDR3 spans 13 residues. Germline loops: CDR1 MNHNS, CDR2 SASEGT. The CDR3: CASTPTQNTEAFF. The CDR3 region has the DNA TGTGCCAGCACCCCGACACAAAACACTGAAGCTTTCTTT.

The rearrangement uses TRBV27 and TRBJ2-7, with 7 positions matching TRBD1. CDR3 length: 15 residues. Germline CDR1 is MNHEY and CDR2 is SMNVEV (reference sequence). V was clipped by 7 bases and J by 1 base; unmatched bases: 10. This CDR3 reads CASTNIPGQSYEQYF. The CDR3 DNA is TGTGCCAGCACCAATATACCGGGACAGTCCTACGAGCAGTACTTC.

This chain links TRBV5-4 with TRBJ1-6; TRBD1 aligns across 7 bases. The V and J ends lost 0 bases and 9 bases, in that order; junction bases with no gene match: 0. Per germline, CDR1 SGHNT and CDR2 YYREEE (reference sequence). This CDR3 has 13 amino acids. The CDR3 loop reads CASSLEGASPLHF. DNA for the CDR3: TGTGCCAGCAGCTTGGAGGGGGCTTCACCCCTCCACTTT.

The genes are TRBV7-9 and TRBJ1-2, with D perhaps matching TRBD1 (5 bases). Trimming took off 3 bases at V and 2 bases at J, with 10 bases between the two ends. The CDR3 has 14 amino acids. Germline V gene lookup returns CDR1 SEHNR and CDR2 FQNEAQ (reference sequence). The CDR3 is CASSFSPGNYGYTF. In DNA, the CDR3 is TGTGCCAGCAGCTTTTCGCCAGGGAACTATGGCTACACCTTC.

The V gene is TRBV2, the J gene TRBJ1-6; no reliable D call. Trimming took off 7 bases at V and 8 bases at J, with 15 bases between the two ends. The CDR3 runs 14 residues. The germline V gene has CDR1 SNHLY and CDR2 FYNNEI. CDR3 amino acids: CASTLLGRDSPLHF. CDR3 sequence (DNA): TGTGCCAGCACCTTACTCGGGCGGGATTCACCCCTCCACTTT.

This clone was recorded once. CDR3 residues: CASSLSSVTQYF. The CDR3 nucleotides read TGTGCCAGCAGTTTATCTAGCGTTACGCAGTATTTT. The chain employs TRBV28 and TRBJ2-3; possible D gene TRBD2, 6 bases. Germline CDR1 is MDHEN and CDR2 is SYDVKM. The CDR3 length is 12 residues. V was shortened by 1 base and J by 8 bases, with 7 bases between the two germline ends.

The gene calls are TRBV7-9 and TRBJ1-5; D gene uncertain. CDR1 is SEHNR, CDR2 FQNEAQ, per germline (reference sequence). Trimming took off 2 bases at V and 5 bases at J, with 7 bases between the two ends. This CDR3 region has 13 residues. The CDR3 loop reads CASSLSGDQPQHF. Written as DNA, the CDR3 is TGTGCCAGCAGCTTATCCGGGGATCAGCCCCAGCATTTT.

The CDR3 region has the DNA TGTGCCAGCAGCACGGGACAGGGATCGGCTTTCTTT. Translated: CASSTGQGSAFF. The chain uses TRBV5-6 and TRBJ1-1; TRBD1 matches at 9 bases. Looked up from germline, CDR1 is SGHDT and CDR2 is YYEEEE. Trimming at V came to 4 bases and at J to 11 bases, leaving 6 bases not matched to a gene. The CDR3 spans 12 residues. Full variable domain (missing parts from reference TRBV5-6 and TRBJ1-1): DAGVTQSPTHLIKTRGQQVTLRCSPKSGHDTVSWYQQALGQGPQFIFQYYEEEERQRGNFPDRFSGHQFPNYSSELNVNALLLGDSALYLCASSTGQGSAFFGQGTRLTVV.

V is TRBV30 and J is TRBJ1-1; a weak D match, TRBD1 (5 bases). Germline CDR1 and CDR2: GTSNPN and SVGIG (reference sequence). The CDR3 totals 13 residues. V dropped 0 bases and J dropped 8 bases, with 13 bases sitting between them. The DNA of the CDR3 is TGTGCCTGGAGTGTACCTCAGGGTAGGGAAGCTTTCTTT. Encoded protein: CAWSVPQGREAFF. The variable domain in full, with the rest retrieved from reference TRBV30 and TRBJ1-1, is SQTIHQWPATLVQPVGSPLSLECTVEGTSNPNLYWYRQAAGRGLQLLFYSVGIGQISSEVPQNLSASRPQDRQFILSSKKLLLSDSGFYLCAWSVPQGREAFFGQGTRLTVV.

The CDR3 region is CASSPTDRSYEQYF. Here the CDR3 DNA reads TGTGCCAGCAGCCCTACGGACAGGTCCTACGAGCAGTACTTC. The V and J genes are TRBV6-5 and TRBJ2-7, with 7 bases identical to TRBD1. The CDR3 extends over 14 amino acids. CDR1 and CDR2 from the germline V gene are MNHEY and SVGAGI. With 6 bases clipped from V and 1 base from J, the junction kept 6 bases outside the gene matches.

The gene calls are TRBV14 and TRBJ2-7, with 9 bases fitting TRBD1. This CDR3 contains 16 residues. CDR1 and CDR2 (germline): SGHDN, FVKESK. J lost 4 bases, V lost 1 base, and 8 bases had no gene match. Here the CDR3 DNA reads TGTGCCAGCAGCCAAGGCCGCCCGGGACAGGGTTACGAGCAGTACTTC. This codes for CASSQGRPGQGYEQYF.

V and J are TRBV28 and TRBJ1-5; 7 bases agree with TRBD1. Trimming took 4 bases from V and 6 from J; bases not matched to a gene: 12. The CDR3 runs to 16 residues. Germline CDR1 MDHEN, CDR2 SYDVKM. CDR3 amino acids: CASSSPYLTGVQPQHF. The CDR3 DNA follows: TGTGCCAGCAGTTCGCCCTATCTCACAGGGGTTCAGCCCCAGCATTTT.

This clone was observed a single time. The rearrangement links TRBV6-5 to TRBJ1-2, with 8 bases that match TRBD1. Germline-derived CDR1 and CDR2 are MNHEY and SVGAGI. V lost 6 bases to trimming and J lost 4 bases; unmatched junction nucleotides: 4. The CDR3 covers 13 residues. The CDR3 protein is CASREDRGYGYTF. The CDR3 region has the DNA TGTGCCAGCAGAGAAGACAGGGGCTATGGCTACACCTTC.

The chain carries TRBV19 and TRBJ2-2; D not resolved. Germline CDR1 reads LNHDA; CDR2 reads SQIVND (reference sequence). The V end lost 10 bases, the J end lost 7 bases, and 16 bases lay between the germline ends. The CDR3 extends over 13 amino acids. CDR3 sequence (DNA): TGTGCCACCCAACTTCGACAAAACGGGGAGCTGTTTTTT. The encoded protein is CATQLRQNGELFF.

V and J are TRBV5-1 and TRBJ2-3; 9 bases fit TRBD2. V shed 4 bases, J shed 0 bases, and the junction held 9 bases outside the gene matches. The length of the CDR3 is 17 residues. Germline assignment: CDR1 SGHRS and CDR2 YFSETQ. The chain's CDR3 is CASSAILLAGSTDTQYF. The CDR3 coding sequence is TGCGCCAGCAGCGCGATACTACTAGCGGGTAGCACAGATACGCAGTATTTT. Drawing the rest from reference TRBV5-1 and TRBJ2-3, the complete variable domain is KAGVTQTPRYLIKTRGQQVTLSCSPISGHRSVSWYQQTPGQGLQFLFEYFSETQRNKGNFPGRFSGRQFSNSRSEMNVSTLELGDSALYLCASSAILLAGSTDTQYFGPGTRLTVL.

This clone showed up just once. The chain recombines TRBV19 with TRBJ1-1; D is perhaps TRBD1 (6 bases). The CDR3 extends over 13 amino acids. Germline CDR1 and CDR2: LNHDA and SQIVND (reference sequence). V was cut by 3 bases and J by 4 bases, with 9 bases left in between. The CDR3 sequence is CASSMNRATEAFF. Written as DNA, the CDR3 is TGTGCCAGTAGTATGAACAGGGCCACTGAAGCTTTCTTT.

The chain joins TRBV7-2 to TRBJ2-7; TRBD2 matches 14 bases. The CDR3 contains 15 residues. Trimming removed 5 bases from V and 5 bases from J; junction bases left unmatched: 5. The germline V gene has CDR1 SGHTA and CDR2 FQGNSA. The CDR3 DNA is TGTGCCAGCAGCCAGGGACTAGCGGGGGTTAACGAGCAGTACTTC. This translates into CASSQGLAGVNEQYF.

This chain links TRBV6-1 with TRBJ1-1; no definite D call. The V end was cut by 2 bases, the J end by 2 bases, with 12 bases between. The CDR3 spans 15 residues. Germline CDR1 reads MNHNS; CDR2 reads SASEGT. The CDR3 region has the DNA TGTGCCAGCAGTGAATCCCCCCCAGAAAACACTGAAGCTTTCTTT. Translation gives CASSESPPENTEAFF.

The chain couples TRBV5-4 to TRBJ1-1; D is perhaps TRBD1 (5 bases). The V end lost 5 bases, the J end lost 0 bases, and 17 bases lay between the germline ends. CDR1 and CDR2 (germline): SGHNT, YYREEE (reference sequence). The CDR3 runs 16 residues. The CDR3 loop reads CASSFLGAGLNTEAFF. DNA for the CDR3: TGTGCCAGCAGTTTTTTAGGCGCAGGGCTGAACACTGAAGCTTTCTTT.

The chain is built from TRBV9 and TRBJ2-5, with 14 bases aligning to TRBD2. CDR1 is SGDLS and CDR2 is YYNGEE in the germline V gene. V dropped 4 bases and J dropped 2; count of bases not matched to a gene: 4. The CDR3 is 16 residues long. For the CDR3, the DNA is TGTGCCAGCAGCCATGGGACTAGCGGGGGACAAGAGACCCAGTACTTC. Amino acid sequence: CASSHGTSGGQETQYF. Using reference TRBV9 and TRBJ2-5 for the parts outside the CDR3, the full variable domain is DSGVTQTPKHLITATGQRVTLRCSPRSGDLSVYWYQQSLDQGLQFLIQYYNGEERAKGNILERFSAQQFPDLHSELNLSSLELGDSALYFCASSHGTSGGQETQYFGPGTRLLVL.

The CDR3 DNA reads as TGTGCCAGCTCACCACCACGTTCCGGGGTCAACGAGCAGTACTTC. Protein product: CASSPPRSGVNEQYF. This chain links TRBV18 with TRBJ2-7, with D possibly being TRBD2 (5 bases). The germline gives CDR1 KGHSH, CDR2 LQKENI. The CDR3 loop spans 15 amino acids. Trimming took off 0 bases at V and 5 bases at J, with 14 bases between the two ends.

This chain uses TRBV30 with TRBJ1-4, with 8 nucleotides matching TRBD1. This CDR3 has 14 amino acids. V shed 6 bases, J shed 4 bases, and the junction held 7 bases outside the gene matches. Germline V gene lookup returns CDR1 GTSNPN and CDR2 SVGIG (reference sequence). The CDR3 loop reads CACRQGKSNEKLFF. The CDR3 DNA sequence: TGTGCCTGCCGACAGGGGAAGAGTAATGAAAAACTGTTTTTT.

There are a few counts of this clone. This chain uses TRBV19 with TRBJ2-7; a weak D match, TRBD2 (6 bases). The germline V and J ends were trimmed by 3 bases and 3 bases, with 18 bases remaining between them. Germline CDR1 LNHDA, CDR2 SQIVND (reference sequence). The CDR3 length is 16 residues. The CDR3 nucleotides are TGTGCCAGTAGTATTCGCGGGATTGGCGGAGGCTACGAGCAGTACTTC. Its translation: CASSIRGIGGGYEQYF.

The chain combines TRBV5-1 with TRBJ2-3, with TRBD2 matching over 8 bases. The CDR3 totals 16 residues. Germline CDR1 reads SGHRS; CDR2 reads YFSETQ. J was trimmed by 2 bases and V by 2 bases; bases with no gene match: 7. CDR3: CASSFTAGASTDTQYF. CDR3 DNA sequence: TGCGCCAGCAGCTTTACAGCGGGGGCCTCCACAGATACGCAGTATTTT. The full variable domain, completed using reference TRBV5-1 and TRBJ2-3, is KAGVTQTPRYLIKTRGQQVTLSCSPISGHRSVSWYQQTPGQGLQFLFEYFSETQRNKGNFPGRFSGRQFSNSRSEMNVSTLELGDSALYLCASSFTAGASTDTQYFGPGTRLTVL.

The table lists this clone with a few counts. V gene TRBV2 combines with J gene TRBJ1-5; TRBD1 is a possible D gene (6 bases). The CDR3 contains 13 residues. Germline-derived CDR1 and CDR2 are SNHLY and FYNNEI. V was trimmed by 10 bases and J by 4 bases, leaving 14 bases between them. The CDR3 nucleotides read TGTGCCACCTCCGGACAGCTTAATCAGCCCCAGCATTTT. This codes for CATSGQLNQPQHF.

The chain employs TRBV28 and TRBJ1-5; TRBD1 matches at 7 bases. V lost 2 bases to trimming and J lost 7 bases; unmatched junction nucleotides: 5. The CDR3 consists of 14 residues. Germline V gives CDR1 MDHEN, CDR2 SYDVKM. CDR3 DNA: TGTGCCAGCAGTTTAGCAGGGGGTGGGCAGCCCCAGCATTTT. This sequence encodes CASSLAGGGQPQHF.

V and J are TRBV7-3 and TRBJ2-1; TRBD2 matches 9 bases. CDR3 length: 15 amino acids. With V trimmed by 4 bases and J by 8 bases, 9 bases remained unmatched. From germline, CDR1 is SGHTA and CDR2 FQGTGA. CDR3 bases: TGTGCCAGCAGCTCAGGGCAGCGGGGGGTGGATGAGCAGTTCTTC. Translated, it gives CASSSGQRGVDEQFF.

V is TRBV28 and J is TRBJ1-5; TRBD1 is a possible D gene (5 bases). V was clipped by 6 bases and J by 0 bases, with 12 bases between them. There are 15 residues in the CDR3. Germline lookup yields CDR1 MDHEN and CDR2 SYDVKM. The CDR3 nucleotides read TGTGCCAGCAGGATCCGGGGGAATAGCAATCAGCCCCAGCATTTT. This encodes CASRIRGNSNQPQHF.

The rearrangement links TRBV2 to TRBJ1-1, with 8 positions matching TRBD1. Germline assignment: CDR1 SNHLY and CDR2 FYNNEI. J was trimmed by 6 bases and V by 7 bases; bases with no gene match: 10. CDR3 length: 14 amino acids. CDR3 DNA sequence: TGTGCCAGCATCCTTTGGACAGGGCAGGCTGAAGCTTTCTTT. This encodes CASILWTGQAEAFF.

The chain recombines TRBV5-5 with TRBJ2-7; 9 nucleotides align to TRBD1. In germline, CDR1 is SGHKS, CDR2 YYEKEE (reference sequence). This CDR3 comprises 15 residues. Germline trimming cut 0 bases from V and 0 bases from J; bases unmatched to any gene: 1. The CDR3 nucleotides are TGTGCCAGCAGCTTGGGGACAGGGGACTCCTACGAGCAGTACTTC. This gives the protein CASSLGTGDSYEQYF.